The 8 T cell receptor beta chains below all came from one sample that was sequenced in a study of shared clonotypes between healthy human individuals. The repertoire was sequenced with immunoSEQ multiplex PCR; TCRdb's copy has only in-frame clones and lacks some. The top ten clones hold under 2% of a sample with about 2.1 million clones, about 92% of them seen once. Positive CCR7 selection of CD45RO-negative cells yielded the naive CD8 cells, and terminally differentiated effector memory CD45RA+ cells were excluded. The specimen was naive CD8+ T cells from PBMCs. These receptors came from a man aged 18 to 30 in good health. Some clones in this sample may be carry-over from other donors' samples.

V is TRBV19 and J is TRBJ1-4; D gene ambiguous. Per the germline V gene, CDR1 is LNHDA and CDR2 is SQIVND (reference sequence). This CDR3 is 12 amino acids long. The germline V and J ends were trimmed by 11 bases and 4 bases, with 11 bases remaining between them. CDR3 coding DNA: TGTGCCGCGGGAGGCATTAATGAAAAACTGTTTTTT. Protein: CAAGGINEKLFF.

This rearrangement joins TRBV4-1 to TRBJ1-1; weak D call: TRBD1 (6 bases). This CDR3 region has 18 residues. Germline CDR1 and CDR2: MGHRA and YSYEKL. V gave up 3 bases and J gave up 0 bases, with 20 bases separating them. CDR3 residues: CASSHFSTGGGMNTEAFF. In DNA form, the CDR3 reads TGCGCCAGCAGCCATTTTTCGACAGGCGGGGGGATGAACACTGAAGCTTTCTTT.

The chain uses TRBV27 and TRBJ2-7, with TRBD2 identical over 11 bases. The CDR3 is 13 amino acids. CDR1 and CDR2 from the germline V gene are MNHEY and SMNVEV (reference sequence). V gave up 6 bases and J gave up 5 bases; unmatched junction bases: 3. CDR3 in amino acids: CASRLAGDNEQYF. CDR3 in DNA: TGTGCCAGCAGACTAGCGGGAGACAACGAGCAGTACTTC.

The genes are TRBV9 and TRBJ2-1, with TRBD2 identical over 7 bases. The V gene's germline CDR1 is SGDLS and CDR2 YYNGEE. CDR3 length: 15 amino acids. The V segment lost 4 bases and the J segment 0 bases; nucleotides outside the gene matches: 4. The CDR3 nucleotides are TGTGCCAGCAGCCCCCCTAGCGGCTCCTACAATGAGCAGTTCTTC. Protein sequence: CASSPPSGSYNEQFF.

This chain connects TRBV7-7 to TRBJ2-1, with D perhaps matching TRBD2 (6 bases). Per germline, CDR1 SSHAT and CDR2 FNYEAQ (reference sequence). The CDR3 sequence is 15 residues long. V was shortened by 5 bases and J by 2 bases, with 13 bases between the two germline ends. CDR3 bases: TGTGCCAGCAGCCCTCTGTTAGCGGCCTACAATGAGCAGTTCTTC. It yields the protein CASSPLLAAYNEQFF.

V and J are TRBV4-3 and TRBJ2-2; perhaps TRBD2 as D (5 bases). With 0 bases removed from V and 1 base from J, the gap between germline ends came to 9 bases. This CDR3 spans 16 amino acids. Germline V gene data show CDR1 as LGHNA and CDR2 as YSLEER. DNA of the CDR3: TGCGCCAGCAGCCAAGATTGGGAGCGGAACACCGGGGAGCTGTTTTTT. Amino acids: CASSQDWERNTGELFF.

The chain joins TRBV4-2 to TRBJ2-1; D is undetermined. V was pared by 0 bases and J by 6 bases, with 6 bases between. CDR3 size: 13 residues. Germline CDR1 LGHNA, CDR2 YNFKEQ. In nucleotides, the CDR3 is TGTGCCAGCAGCCAAGAAGATCTCAATGAGCAGTTCTTC. Amino acid sequence: CASSQEDLNEQFF.

This clone was detected once. This chain connects TRBV14 to TRBJ1-3, with a possible D match to TRBD1 (5 bases). V shed 6 bases and J shed 0 bases, with 12 bases lying between them. This CDR3 is 15 amino acids long. Germline CDR1 is SGHDN and CDR2 is FVKESK. The CDR3 protein is CASRPGTYSGNTIYF. CDR3 bases: TGTGCCAGCAGACCCGGGACCTACTCTGGAAACACCATATATTTT.